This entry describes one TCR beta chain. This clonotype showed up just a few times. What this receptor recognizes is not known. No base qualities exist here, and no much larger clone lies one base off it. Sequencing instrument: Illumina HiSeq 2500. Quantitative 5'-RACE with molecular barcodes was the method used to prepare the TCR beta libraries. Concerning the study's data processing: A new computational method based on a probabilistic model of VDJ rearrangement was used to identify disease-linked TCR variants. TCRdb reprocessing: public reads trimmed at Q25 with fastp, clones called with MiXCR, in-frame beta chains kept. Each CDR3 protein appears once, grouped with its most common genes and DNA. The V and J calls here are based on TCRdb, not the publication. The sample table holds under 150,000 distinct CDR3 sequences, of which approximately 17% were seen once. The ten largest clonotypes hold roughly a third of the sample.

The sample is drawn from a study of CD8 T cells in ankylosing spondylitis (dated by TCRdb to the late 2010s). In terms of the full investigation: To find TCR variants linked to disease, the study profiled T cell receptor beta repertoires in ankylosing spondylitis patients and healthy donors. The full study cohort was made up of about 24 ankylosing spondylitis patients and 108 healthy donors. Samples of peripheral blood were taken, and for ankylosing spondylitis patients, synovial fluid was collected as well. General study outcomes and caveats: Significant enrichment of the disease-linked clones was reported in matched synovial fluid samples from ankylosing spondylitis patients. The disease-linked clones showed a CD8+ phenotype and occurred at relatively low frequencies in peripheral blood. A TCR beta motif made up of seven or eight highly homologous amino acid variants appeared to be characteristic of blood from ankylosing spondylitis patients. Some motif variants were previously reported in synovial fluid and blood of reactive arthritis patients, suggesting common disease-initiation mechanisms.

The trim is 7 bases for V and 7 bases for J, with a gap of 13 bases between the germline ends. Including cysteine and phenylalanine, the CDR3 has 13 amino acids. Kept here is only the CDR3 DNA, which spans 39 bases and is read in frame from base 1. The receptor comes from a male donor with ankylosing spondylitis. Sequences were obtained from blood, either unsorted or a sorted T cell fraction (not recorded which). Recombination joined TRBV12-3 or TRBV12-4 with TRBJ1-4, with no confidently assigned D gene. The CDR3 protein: CASTPFLSEKLFF. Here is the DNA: TGTGCCAGCACGCCTTTTCTCAGTGAAAAACTGTTTTTT.